This T cell receptor beta chain was recorded in a study of T cells after yellow fever vaccination. Turning to the study itself: Researchers used SMART-Seq v4 Ultra Low Input to prepare fractions that had low cell numbers. Study-wide findings and caveats: One caveat is that FACS-sorted repertoires could contain abundant clonotypes contaminating from the bulk population.

Generation of TCR cDNA used 5'RACE template switching (which added a universal primer site and UMIs). TCRdb analysed the 5' RACE reads with MiXCR anew, one entry per CDR3 protein. Counted here are approximately 150,000 distinct CDR3 sequences, around 9% occurring once; the ten biggest clones make up roughly 36%. This clonotype was observed at least ten times. The antigen remains undetermined. Germline CDR1 reads LNHNV; CDR2 reads YYDKDF (reference sequence). Trimming stripped 0 bases from V and 4 bases from J, with 7 bases between. This CDR3 spans 13 amino acids. The clonotype was recovered from a man younger than 30 who received the YFV17D yellow fever vaccine. The chain employs TRBV15 and TRBJ2-7; D not certain. Material: CD8+ T cells sorted from PBMCs, obtained 45 days after the yellow fever booster vaccination. The CDR3 is CATSRDDTYEQYF. The CDR3 nucleotides read TGTGCCACCAGCAGAGATGATACGTACGAGCAGTACTTC.